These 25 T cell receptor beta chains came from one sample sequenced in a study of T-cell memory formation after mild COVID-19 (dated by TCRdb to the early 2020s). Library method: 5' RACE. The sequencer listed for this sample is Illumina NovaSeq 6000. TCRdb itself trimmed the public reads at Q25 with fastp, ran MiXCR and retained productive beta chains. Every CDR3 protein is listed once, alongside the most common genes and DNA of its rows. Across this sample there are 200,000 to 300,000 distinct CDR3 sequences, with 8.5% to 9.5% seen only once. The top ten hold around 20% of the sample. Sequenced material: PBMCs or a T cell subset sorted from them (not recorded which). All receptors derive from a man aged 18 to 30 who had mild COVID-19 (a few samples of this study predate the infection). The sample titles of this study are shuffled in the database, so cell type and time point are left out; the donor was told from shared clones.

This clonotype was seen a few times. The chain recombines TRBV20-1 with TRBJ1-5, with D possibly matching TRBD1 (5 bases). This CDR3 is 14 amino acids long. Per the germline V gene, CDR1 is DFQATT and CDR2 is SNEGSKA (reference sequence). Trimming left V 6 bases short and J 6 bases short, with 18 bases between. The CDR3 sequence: CSALRDPESQPQHF. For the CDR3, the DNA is TGCAGTGCCCTCCGGGACCCAGAGAGTCAGCCCCAGCATTTT.

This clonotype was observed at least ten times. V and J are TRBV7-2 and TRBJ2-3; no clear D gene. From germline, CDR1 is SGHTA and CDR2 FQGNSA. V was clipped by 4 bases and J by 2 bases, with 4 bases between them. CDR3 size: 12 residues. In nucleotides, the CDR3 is TGTGCCAGCAGCTGGCACACAGATACGCAGTATTTT. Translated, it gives CASSWHTDTQYF.

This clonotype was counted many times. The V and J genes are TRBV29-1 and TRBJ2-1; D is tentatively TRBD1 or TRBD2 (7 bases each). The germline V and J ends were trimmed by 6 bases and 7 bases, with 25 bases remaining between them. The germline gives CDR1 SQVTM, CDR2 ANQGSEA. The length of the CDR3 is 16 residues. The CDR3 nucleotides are TGCAGCGTCGACAGGTGGGGAGGGGGCATCGAGAATGAGCAGTTCTTC. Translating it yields CSVDRWGGGIENEQFF.

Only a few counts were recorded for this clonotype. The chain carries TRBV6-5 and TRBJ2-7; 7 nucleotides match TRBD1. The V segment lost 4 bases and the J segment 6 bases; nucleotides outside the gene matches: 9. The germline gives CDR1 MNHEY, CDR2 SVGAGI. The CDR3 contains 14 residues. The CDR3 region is CASSWDSIGLEQYF. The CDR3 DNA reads TGTGCCAGCAGTTGGGACAGTATAGGGCTCGAGCAGTACTTC.

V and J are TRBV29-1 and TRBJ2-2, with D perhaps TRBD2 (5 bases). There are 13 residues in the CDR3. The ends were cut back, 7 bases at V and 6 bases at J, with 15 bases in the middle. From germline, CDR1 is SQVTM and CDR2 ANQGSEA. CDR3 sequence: CSADGTGAGELFF. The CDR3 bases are TGCAGCGCCGACGGTACCGGGGCCGGGGAGCTGTTTTTT.

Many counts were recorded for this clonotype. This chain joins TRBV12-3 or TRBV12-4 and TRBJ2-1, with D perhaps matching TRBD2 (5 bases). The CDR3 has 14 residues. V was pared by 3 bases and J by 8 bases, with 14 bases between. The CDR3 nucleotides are TGTGCCAGCAGTTTTCCCGGGGAAAAGGATGAGCAGTTCTTC. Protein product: CASSFPGEKDEQFF.

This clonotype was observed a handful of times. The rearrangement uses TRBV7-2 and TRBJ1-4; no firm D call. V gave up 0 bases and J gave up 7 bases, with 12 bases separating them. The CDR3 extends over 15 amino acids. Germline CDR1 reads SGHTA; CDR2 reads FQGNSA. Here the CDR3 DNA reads TGTGCCAGCAGCTTAGCTGGAACCGGGAGTGAAAAACTGTTTTTT. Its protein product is CASSLAGTGSEKLFF. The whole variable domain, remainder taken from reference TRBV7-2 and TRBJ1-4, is GAGVSQSPSNKVTEKGKDVELRCDPISGHTALYWYRQSLGQGLEFLIYFQGNSAPDKSGLPSDRFSAERTGGSVSTLTIQRTQQEDSAVYLCASSLAGTGSEKLFFGSGTQLSVL.

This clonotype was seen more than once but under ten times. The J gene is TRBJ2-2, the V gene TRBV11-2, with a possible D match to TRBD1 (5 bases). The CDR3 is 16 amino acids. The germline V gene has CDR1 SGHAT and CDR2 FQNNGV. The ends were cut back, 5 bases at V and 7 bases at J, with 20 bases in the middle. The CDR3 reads CASSRPYPSGNGELFF. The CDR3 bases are TGTGCCAGCAGCAGACCCTATCCTTCAGGGAACGGGGAGCTGTTTTTT.

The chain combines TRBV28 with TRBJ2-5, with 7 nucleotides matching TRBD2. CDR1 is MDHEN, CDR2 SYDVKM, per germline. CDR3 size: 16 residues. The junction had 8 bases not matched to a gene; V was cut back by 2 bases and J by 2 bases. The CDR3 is CASSLRVLLAQETQYF. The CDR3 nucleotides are TGTGCCAGCAGTTTAAGGGTGTTACTAGCGCAAGAGACCCAGTACTTC.

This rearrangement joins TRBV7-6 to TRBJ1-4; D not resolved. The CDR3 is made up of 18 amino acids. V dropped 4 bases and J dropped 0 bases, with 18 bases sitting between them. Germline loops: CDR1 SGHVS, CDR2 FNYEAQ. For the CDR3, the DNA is TGTGCCAGCAGCTCCTGGCCGGTGCTCAAACCAACTAATGAAAAACTGTTTTTT. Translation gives CASSSWPVLKPTNEKLFF.

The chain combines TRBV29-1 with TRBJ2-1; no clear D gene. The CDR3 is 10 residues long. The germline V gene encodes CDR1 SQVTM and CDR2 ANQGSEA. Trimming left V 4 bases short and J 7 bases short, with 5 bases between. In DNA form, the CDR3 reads TGCAGCGTTGTGGGGAATGAGCAGTTCTTC. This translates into CSVVGNEQFF.

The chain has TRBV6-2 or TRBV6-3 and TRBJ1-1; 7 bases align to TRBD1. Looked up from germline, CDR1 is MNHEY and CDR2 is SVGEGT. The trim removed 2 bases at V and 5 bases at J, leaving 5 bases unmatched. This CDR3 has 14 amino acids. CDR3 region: CASSYSTRGTEAFF. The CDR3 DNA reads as TGTGCCAGCAGTTACAGTACCAGGGGGACTGAAGCTTTCTTT.

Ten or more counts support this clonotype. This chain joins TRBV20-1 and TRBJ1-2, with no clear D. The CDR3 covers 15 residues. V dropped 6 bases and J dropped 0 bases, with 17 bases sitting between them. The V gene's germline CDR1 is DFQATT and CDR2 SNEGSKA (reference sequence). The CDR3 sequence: CSARRVGPANYGYTF. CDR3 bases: TGCAGTGCGCGAAGGGTCGGTCCCGCTAACTATGGCTACACCTTC.

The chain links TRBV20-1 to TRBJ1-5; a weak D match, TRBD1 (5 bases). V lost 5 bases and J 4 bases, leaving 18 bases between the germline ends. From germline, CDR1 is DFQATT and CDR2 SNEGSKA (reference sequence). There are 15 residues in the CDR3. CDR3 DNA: TGCAGTGCTTCACACTCCGGGACTTGGAATCAGCCCCAGCATTTT. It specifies CSASHSGTWNQPQHF.

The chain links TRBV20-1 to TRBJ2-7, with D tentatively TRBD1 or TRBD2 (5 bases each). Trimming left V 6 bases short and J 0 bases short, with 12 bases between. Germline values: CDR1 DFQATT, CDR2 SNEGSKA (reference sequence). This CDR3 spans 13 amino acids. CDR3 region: CSAPGQFSYEQYF. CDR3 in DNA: TGCAGTGCACCGGGGCAGTTCTCCTACGAGCAGTACTTC.

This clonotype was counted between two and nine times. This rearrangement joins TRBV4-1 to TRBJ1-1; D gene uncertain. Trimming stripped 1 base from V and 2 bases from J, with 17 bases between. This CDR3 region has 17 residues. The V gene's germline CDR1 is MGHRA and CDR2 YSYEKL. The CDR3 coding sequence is TGCGCCAGCAGCCAAGCCGCCCCTGGTCGACCTAACACTGAAGCTTTCTTT. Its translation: CASSQAAPGRPNTEAFF.

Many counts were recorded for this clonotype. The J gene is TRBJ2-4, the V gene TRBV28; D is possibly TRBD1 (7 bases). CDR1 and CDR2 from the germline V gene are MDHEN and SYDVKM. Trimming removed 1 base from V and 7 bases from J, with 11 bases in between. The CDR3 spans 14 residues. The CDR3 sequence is CASSLSTGRNIQYF. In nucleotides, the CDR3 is TGTGCCAGCAGTTTATCGACAGGGAGGAACATTCAGTACTTC.

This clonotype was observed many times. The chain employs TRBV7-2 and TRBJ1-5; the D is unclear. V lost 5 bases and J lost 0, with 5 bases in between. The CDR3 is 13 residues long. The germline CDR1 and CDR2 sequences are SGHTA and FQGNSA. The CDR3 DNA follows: TGTGCCAGCAGCCAGTATAGCAATCAGCCCCAGCATTTT. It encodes CASSQYSNQPQHF.

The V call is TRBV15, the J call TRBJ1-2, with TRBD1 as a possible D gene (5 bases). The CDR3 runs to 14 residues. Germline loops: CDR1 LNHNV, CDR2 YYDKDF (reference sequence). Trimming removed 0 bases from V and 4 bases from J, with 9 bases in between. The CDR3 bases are TGTGCCACCAGCAGAGATAGGGGATCCTATGGCTACACCTTC. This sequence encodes CATSRDRGSYGYTF.

CDR3 nucleotides: TGTGCCAGCAGTGACGCGGGGCAGGATCAGCCCCAGCATTTT. Its translation: CASSDAGQDQPQHF. This rearrangement joins TRBV2 to TRBJ1-5; D is possibly TRBD1 (5 bases). Trimming pared 3 bases from V and 5 bases from J, leaving 11 bases between. CDR1 SNHLY and CDR2 FYNNEI come from the germline V gene. The CDR3 is made up of 14 amino acids. The complete variable domain, with remaining parts taken from reference TRBV2 and TRBJ1-5, reads EPEVTQTPSHQVTQMGQEVILRCVPISNHLYFYWYRQILGQKVEFLVSFYNNEISEKSEIFDDQFSVERPDGSNFTLKIRSTKLEDSAMYFCASSDAGQDQPQHFGDGTRLSIL.

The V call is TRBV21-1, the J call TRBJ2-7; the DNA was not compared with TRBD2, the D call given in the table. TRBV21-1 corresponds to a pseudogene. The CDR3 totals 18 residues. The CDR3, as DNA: TGTGCCAGCAGCTGTGGGCAGTTCGAGACTAGAGCTTACTACGAGCAGTACGTC. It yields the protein CASSCGQFETRAYYEQYV.

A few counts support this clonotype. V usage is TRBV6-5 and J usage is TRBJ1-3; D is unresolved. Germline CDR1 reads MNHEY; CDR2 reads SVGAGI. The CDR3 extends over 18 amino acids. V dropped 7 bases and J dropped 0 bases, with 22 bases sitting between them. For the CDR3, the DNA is TGTGCCAGCACCTTATCCCCTCCGACGGGCACCTCTGGAAACACCATATATTTT. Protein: CASTLSPPTGTSGNTIYF.

The CDR3 sequence is CASSPSGSVNEQFF. CDR3 in DNA: TGTGCCAGCAGCCCGAGCGGCTCAGTAAATGAGCAGTTCTTC. The rearrangement links TRBV3-1 to TRBJ2-1, with D perhaps TRBD2 (5 bases). Germline assignment: CDR1 LGHDT and CDR2 YNNKEL (reference sequence). V was shortened by 4 bases and J by 7 bases, with 14 bases between the two germline ends. The CDR3 is made up of 14 amino acids.

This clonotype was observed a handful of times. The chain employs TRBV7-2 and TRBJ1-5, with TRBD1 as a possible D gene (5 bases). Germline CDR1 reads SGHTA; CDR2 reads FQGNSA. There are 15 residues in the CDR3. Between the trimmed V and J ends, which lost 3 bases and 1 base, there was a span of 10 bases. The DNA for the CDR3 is TGTGCCAGCAGCTTCGAGGGGCCAAGCAATCAGCCCCAGCATTTT. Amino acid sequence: CASSFEGPSNQPQHF.

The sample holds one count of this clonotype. CDR3 protein: CASSLWRGDDTQYF. CDR3 DNA: TGTGCCAGCAGTTTGTGGCGGGGGGATGATACGCAGTATTTT. The chain combines TRBV12-3 or TRBV12-4 with TRBJ2-3, with TRBD2 matching 8 bases. Germline trimming cut 3 bases from V and 6 bases from J; bases unmatched to any gene: 5. CDR3 length equals 14 residues.